The 21 T cell receptor beta chains below were found in one sample sequenced in a study of blood T cells in healthy people across ages. Through a sample-barcoded 5' primer and a J-beta primer mix, a second PCR was run for roughly 6 to 11 cycles. TCRdb reanalysed the 5' RACE reads using MiXCR and keeps one entry per CDR3 protein. The profile shows some 1.4 million distinct CDR3 sequences, about 43% of them singletons. The sequencing sample was made of blood. These receptors were obtained from a woman aged 18-29 years in good health.

The rearrangement uses TRBV20-1 and TRBJ2-3, with TRBD2 matching 7 bases. Germline V lookup: CDR1 DFQATT, CDR2 SNEGSKA (reference sequence). V was clipped by 2 bases and J by 2 bases; unmatched bases: 7. The CDR3 totals 15 residues. The CDR3 sequence: CSARSAGVTTDTQYF. The CDR3 DNA reads TGCAGTGCTAGATCCGCGGGAGTCACCACAGATACGCAGTATTTT.

This chain links TRBV12-3 or TRBV12-4 with TRBJ2-7, with TRBD2 identical over 9 bases. The CDR3 runs 17 residues. The V segment lost 5 bases and the J segment 7 bases; nucleotides outside the gene matches: 18. CDR3 nucleotides: TGTGCCAGCAGTGTGGGGACTCGCGGGAGGGCCTGGGATGAGCAGTACTTC. It yields the protein CASSVGTRGRAWDEQYF.

The rearrangement links TRBV4-1 to TRBJ2-3; TRBD2 matches at 9 bases. The V gene end was trimmed by 5 bases and the J gene end by 0 bases; junction bases not matched to a gene: 6. CDR3 size: 16 residues. CDR1 MGHRA and CDR2 YSYEKL come from the germline V gene. DNA of the CDR3: TGCGCCAGCAGCAAAGTTAGCGGGAGCAGCACAGATACGCAGTATTTT. Translation: CASSKVSGSSTDTQYF.

The chain links TRBV7-6 to TRBJ1-6; no clear D. Trimming stripped 4 bases from V and 4 bases from J, with 14 bases between. This CDR3 contains 16 residues. Germline CDR1 reads SGHVS; CDR2 reads FNYEAQ. The CDR3 DNA sequence: TGTGCCAGCAGCTCGAGGGCCTATGGTTATAATTCACCCCTCCACTTT. Amino acid sequence: CASSSRAYGYNSPLHF.

There are a few counts of this clonotype. This sequence joins TRBV20-1 and TRBJ2-1, with 8 nucleotides matching TRBD2. CDR3 length equals 14 residues. The J segment lost 2 bases and the V segment lost 5 bases, leaving 5 bases of the junction unmatched. The germline CDR1 and CDR2 sequences are DFQATT and SNEGSKA (reference sequence). The CDR3 here is CSALSGGTYNEQFF. The CDR3 nucleotides are TGCAGTGCTCTAAGCGGGGGAACCTACAATGAGCAGTTCTTC.

The chain recombines TRBV10-2 with TRBJ2-7, with D hard to call. CDR1 is WSHSY, CDR2 SAAADI, per germline. The CDR3 covers 12 residues. The V end was cut by 5 bases, the J end by 5 bases, with 10 bases between. The CDR3 spells CASSLLGHEQYF. CDR3 DNA sequence: TGCGCCAGCAGTCTATTAGGCCACGAGCAGTACTTC.

V gene TRBV28 combines with J gene TRBJ2-2, with TRBD1 identical over 7 bases. The CDR3 is made up of 17 amino acids. V lost 2 bases, J lost 0 bases, and 6 bases stayed unmatched. Germline V CDR1 and CDR2: MDHEN, SYDVKM. The CDR3 nucleotides read TGTGCCAGCAGTTTACCCCGGGACAGCGCGAACACCGGGGAGCTGTTTTTT. Its protein product is CASSLPRDSANTGELFF.

V gene TRBV29-1 combines with J gene TRBJ2-1, with a weak D call TRBD2 (6 bases). The CDR3 contains 15 residues. The V gene's germline CDR1 is SQVTM and CDR2 ANQGSEA. Trimming removed 3 bases from V and 7 bases from J, with 19 bases in between. In nucleotides, the CDR3 is TGCAGCGTTGAGGTCGCGGGGCGGATTCGAAATGAGCAGTTCTTC. As protein: CSVEVAGRIRNEQFF.

V gene TRBV6-2 or TRBV6-3 combines with J gene TRBJ1-1; 9 bases line up with TRBD1. The junction had 8 bases not matched to a gene; V was cut back by 8 bases and J by 1 base. Looked up from germline, CDR1 is MNHEY and CDR2 is SVGEGT. CDR3 length equals 15 residues. In DNA form, the CDR3 reads TGTGCCAGCCGACGACAGGGGGGAAAGAACACTGAAGCTTTCTTT. It yields the protein CASRRQGGKNTEAFF.

This clonotype showed up just a few times. The rearrangement links TRBV5-1 to TRBJ2-3; D unclear. CDR1 is SGHRS, CDR2 YFSETQ, per germline. This CDR3 comprises 14 residues. V gave up 0 bases and J gave up 2 bases, with 7 bases separating them. Written as DNA, the CDR3 is TGCGCCAGCAGCTTGGACCCCCTCACAGATACGCAGTATTTT. Amino acid sequence: CASSLDPLTDTQYF.

The chain recombines TRBV2 with TRBJ1-5; D is perhaps TRBD1 (5 bases). Trimming left V 6 bases short and J 4 bases short, with 16 bases between. The CDR3 is 15 amino acids. CDR1 is SNHLY and CDR2 is FYNNEI in the germline V gene. The CDR3 DNA reads as TGTGCCAGCAGAGGACCCGTCGGGACGAATCAGCCCCAGCATTTT. Its protein is CASRGPVGTNQPQHF.

The chain uses TRBV7-2 and TRBJ2-5; 8 bases are shared with TRBD2. Germline V gives CDR1 SGHTA, CDR2 FQGNSA. This CDR3 is built from 15 residues. With V trimmed by 0 bases and J by 3 bases, 3 bases remained unmatched. The chain's CDR3 is CASSLAGGGKETQYF. The DNA of the CDR3 is TGTGCCAGCAGCTTAGCCGGCGGGGGGAAAGAGACCCAGTACTTC.

In regard to this clonotype: A read error may account for a junction end that differs from germline. V usage is TRBV30 and J usage is TRBJ1-6; 10 nucleotides line up with TRBD1. From germline, CDR1 is GTSNPN and CDR2 SVGIG (reference sequence). The CDR3 loop spans 14 amino acids. This chain's CDR3 is CAWTPGQGTSPPHF. Here the CDR3 DNA reads TGTGCCTGGACTCCGGGACAGGGGACTTCACCCCCCCACTTT.

This clonotype came up a few times. This chain joins TRBV5-1 and TRBJ2-7, with a weak D call TRBD2 (5 bases). The CDR3 spans 12 residues. Germline lookup yields CDR1 SGHRS and CDR2 YFSETQ. Trimming removed 4 bases at V and 12 bases at J, with 17 bases between. This CDR3 is CASSTDPGVLYF. As DNA, the CDR3 is TGCGCCAGCAGCACCGATCCCGGGGTTTTGTACTTC.

This clonotype was picked up many times. The chain is built from TRBV5-1 and TRBJ2-7; 8 nucleotides line up with TRBD2. V dropped 4 bases and J dropped 1; count of bases not matched to a gene: 4. CDR1 is SGHRS and CDR2 is YFSETQ in the germline V gene. This CDR3 region has 14 residues. CDR3 in amino acids: CASSASGGSYEQYF. CDR3 nucleotide sequence: TGCGCCAGCAGCGCCAGCGGGGGATCCTACGAGCAGTACTTC. Supplemented by reference TRBV5-1 and TRBJ2-7, the full variable domain reads KAGVTQTPRYLIKTRGQQVTLSCSPISGHRSVSWYQQTPGQGLQFLFEYFSETQRNKGNFPGRFSGRQFSNSRSEMNVSTLELGDSALYLCASSASGGSYEQYFGPGTRLTVT.

The chain joins TRBV6-1 to TRBJ2-1, with D uncertain. V lost 2 bases to trimming and J lost 8 bases, with 13 bases between them. The CDR3 runs to 14 residues. Per the germline V gene, CDR1 is MNHNS and CDR2 is SASEGT. This CDR3 is CASSESLRIYEQFF. CDR3 DNA: TGTGCCAGCAGTGAAAGTCTTAGGATCTATGAGCAGTTCTTC.

The genes are TRBV20-1 and TRBJ2-5; a weak D match, TRBD2 (6 bases). Per germline, CDR1 DFQATT and CDR2 SNEGSKA (reference sequence). The CDR3 is made up of 13 amino acids. The V end was cut by 3 bases, the J end by 9 bases, with 17 bases between. The CDR3 nucleotides read TGCAGTGCTAGGATGAGCCTTGTAGCGGCCCAGTACTTC. Translating gives CSARMSLVAAQYF.

The V gene is TRBV7-2, the J gene TRBJ2-1; D may match TRBD1 or TRBD2 (5 bases each). The CDR3 contains 16 residues. The V end was cut by 1 base, the J end by 8 bases, with 18 bases between. Germline assignment: CDR1 SGHTA and CDR2 FQGNSA. The CDR3: CASSLVSGLSEDEQFF. CDR3 bases: TGTGCCAGCAGCTTAGTGTCGGGGCTATCCGAGGATGAGCAGTTCTTC.

The V gene is TRBV12-3 or TRBV12-4, the J gene TRBJ1-4, with D perhaps TRBD1 (5 bases). The V gene lost 0 bases and the J gene lost 10 bases, with 12 bases spanning the gap. This CDR3 has 14 residues. The CDR3 sequence: CASSLAPWGGKLFF. CDR3 in DNA: TGTGCCAGCAGTTTAGCGCCGTGGGGCGGAAAACTGTTTTTT.

This clonotype was recorded at least ten times. The genes are TRBV27 and TRBJ2-7; no firm D call. The CDR3 has 14 amino acids. The germline V gene encodes CDR1 MNHEY and CDR2 SMNVEV (reference sequence). Trimming shortened V by 3 bases and J by 7 bases, and 16 bases separated the two germline ends. The CDR3 coding sequence is TGTGCCAGCAGTTTTAGGCTTACCTTCTCTGAGCAGTACTTC. It encodes CASSFRLTFSEQYF.

In regard to this clonotype: One end of the junction varies from germline; a read error may be responsible. This chain connects TRBV7-8 to TRBJ1-2, with a possible D match to TRBD1 (6 bases). The germline gives CDR1 SGHVS, CDR2 FQNEAQ. The CDR3 length is 15 residues. The CDR3 DNA reads as TGTGCCAGCACCCCTGGGGATATTAACCCTGGGGGCTGCACCTTC. It codes for CASTPGDINPGGCTF.